One and the same sample provided the 12 T cell receptor beta chains below, sequenced in a study of OX40 agonist ivuxolimab in advanced cancers. The table came from immunoSEQ multiplex PCR; TCRdb's copy has only in-frame clones and leaves some out. The repertoire holds 15,000 to 20,000 clones, 70% to 75% seen once, with 33% in the top ten. Here the sequenced sample was CD4+ or CD8+ T cells sorted from blood, taken in a trial of the OX40 agonist ivuxolimab. These receptors originate from an adult with an advanced solid tumor such as melanoma, head and neck, liver or kidney cancer.

DNA of the CDR3: TGTGCCAGCAGCAAATGCCGGGACAGCTTACAGTCCGATAACTATGGCTACACCTTC. It encodes CASSKCRDSLQSDNYGYTF. The rearrangement joins TRBV21-1 to TRBJ1-2; TRBD1, as called in the table, went unchecked against the DNA. TRBV21-1 is marked as a pseudogene. This CDR3 has 19 amino acids.

V is TRBV29-1 and J is TRBJ1-1; D call uncertain. V lost 3 bases, J lost 4 bases, and 9 bases lay in between. Per germline, CDR1 SQVTM and CDR2 ANQGSEA. The CDR3 is made up of 12 amino acids. The CDR3 coding sequence is TGCAGCGTTGATAGGGAAGTCACTGAAGCTTTCTTT. Encoded protein: CSVDREVTEAFF. Full variable domain (missing parts from reference TRBV29-1 and TRBJ1-1): SAVISQKPSRDICQRGTSLTIQCQVDSQVTMMFWYRQQPGQSLTLIATANQGSEATYESGFVIDKFPISRPNLTFSTLTVSNMSPEDSSIYLCSVDREVTEAFFGQGTRLTVV.

V gene TRBV7-7 combines with J gene TRBJ2-5; D is possibly TRBD1 (5 bases). V lost 0 bases and J 8 bases, leaving 19 bases between the germline ends. Germline V gene lookup returns CDR1 SSHAT and CDR2 FNYEAQ (reference sequence). This CDR3 region has 16 residues. CDR3 loop: CASSLAPGPSVGTQYF. The DNA for the CDR3 is TGTGCCAGCAGCTTAGCGCCAGGGCCCTCTGTGGGTACCCAGTACTTC.

The chain combines TRBV19 with TRBJ1-1; 8 bases are shared with TRBD1. Germline CDR1 LNHDA, CDR2 SQIVND (reference sequence). The CDR3 has 14 amino acids. With V trimmed by 3 bases and J by 6 bases, 6 bases remained unmatched. The CDR3 DNA sequence: TGTGCCAGTAGTATTAGGGACAGGTTTGCTGAAGCTTTCTTT. Its translation: CASSIRDRFAEAFF. The full variable domain, with the rest looked up from reference TRBV19 and TRBJ1-1, is DGGITQSPKYLFRKEGQNVTLSCEQNLNHDAMYWYRQDPGQGLRLIYYSQIVNDFQKGDIAEGYSVSREKKESFPLTVTSAQKNPTAFYLCASSIRDRFAEAFFGQGTRLTVV.

The gene calls are TRBV7-9 and TRBJ2-5, with no clear D. V lost 5 bases, J lost 0 bases, and 7 bases lay in between. The CDR3 loop spans 13 amino acids. Germline V gives CDR1 SEHNR, CDR2 FQNEAQ (reference sequence). This CDR3 is CASSPAHQETQYF. The CDR3 nucleotides are TGTGCCAGCAGCCCCGCGCACCAAGAGACCCAGTACTTC.

The chain recombines TRBV7-8 with TRBJ1-4; D is undetermined. The germline V gene has CDR1 SGHVS and CDR2 FQNEAQ. With 3 bases removed from V and 7 bases from J, the gap between germline ends came to 15 bases. This CDR3 spans 15 amino acids. The CDR3 DNA is TGTGCCAGCAGCTTCCGGGCGCTCCCAGGTGAAAAACTGTTTTTT. Protein: CASSFRALPGEKLFF.

The chain recombines TRBV7-8 with TRBJ2-1; D not certain. With 2 bases removed from V and 5 bases from J, the gap between germline ends came to 4 bases. This CDR3 is built from 12 residues. Germline assignment: CDR1 SGHVS and CDR2 FQNEAQ. The CDR3 here is CASSLRDNEQFF. The CDR3 coding sequence is TGTGCCAGCAGCTTACGAGACAATGAGCAGTTCTTC.

The chain employs TRBV9 and TRBJ2-7; possibly TRBD1 for D (5 bases). Germline assignment: CDR1 SGDLS and CDR2 YYNGEE. The CDR3 is 12 amino acids. V lost 7 bases and J 0 bases, leaving 8 bases between the germline ends. The CDR3 sequence is CASGRASYEQYF. The CDR3 region has the DNA TGTGCCAGCGGCAGGGCCTCCTACGAGCAGTACTTC. Full variable domain (rest looked up from reference TRBV9 and TRBJ2-7): DSGVTQTPKHLITATGQRVTLRCSPRSGDLSVYWYQQSLDQGLQFLIQYYNGEERAKGNILERFSAQQFPDLHSELNLSSLELGDSALYFCASGRASYEQYFGPGTRLTVT.

The chain joins TRBV11-2 to TRBJ1-1, with D uncertain. This CDR3 region has 13 residues. The V end was cut by 1 base, the J end by 8 bases, with 11 bases between. CDR1 SGHAT and CDR2 FQNNGV come from the germline V gene. CDR3 sequence: CASSLVGLGEAFF. DNA of the CDR3: TGTGCCAGCAGCTTAGTAGGGCTGGGGGAAGCTTTCTTT.

This chain connects TRBV7-8 to TRBJ2-1; D unclear. Looked up from germline, CDR1 is SGHVS and CDR2 is FQNEAQ. The CDR3 is 11 residues long. Trimming stripped 5 bases from V and 7 bases from J, with 6 bases between. CDR3 residues: CASSPGNEQFF. CDR3 DNA sequence: TGTGCCAGCAGCCCGGGTAATGAGCAGTTCTTC.

The V gene is TRBV6-9, the J gene TRBJ1-1; 9 nucleotides agree with TRBD1. The CDR3 contains 14 residues. V lost 3 bases to trimming and J lost 7 bases; unmatched junction nucleotides: 6. Germline loops: CDR1 MNHGY, CDR2 SVAAGI. The CDR3 loop reads CASSYSGQGIEAFF. CDR3 DNA sequence: TGTGCCAGCAGTTACTCGGGACAGGGTATTGAAGCTTTCTTT.

In DNA, the CDR3 is TGTGCCAGCAGTGATGGGCAAGTCGCTCCCGGGGAGCTGTTTTTT. Encoded protein: CASSDGQVAPGELFF. The V call is TRBV13, the J call TRBJ2-2; D unclear. V shed 6 bases and J shed 6 bases, with 17 bases lying between them. The CDR3 consists of 15 residues. Looked up from germline, CDR1 is PRHDT and CDR2 is FYEKMQ (reference sequence).